This TCR beta chain was profiled in a study of tumor-infiltrating lymphocytes in primary liver carcinoma. As for the study in general: All lesions had stage T1-T3 N0M0 and roughly 4.2 to 10 cm widths. Samples gave roughly 3.65 to 8 million productive TCRbeta reads, similar across tissue types.

Per the germline V gene, CDR1 is SGHAT and CDR2 is FQNNGV. CDR3 length: 20 residues. The ends were cut back, 8 bases at V and 7 bases at J, with 38 bases in the middle. Worth noting for this clonotype: Its specificity is unknown.

Study-level findings and limits: Paired tumor-adjacent and tumor-blood samples overlapped less than tumor region pairs did.

Using a constant-region primer together with ProtoScript II reverse transcriptase, TCR beta cDNA was made from roughly 500 ng of total RNA. Slightly modified ARM-PCR served as the procedure for the TCR beta libraries. These libraries came from three rounds of nested multiplex PCR. For roughly 11 cycles apiece, the opening two PCR rounds ran with TRBV1-TRBV30 forward primers and a C-beta reverse primer. In TCRdb, the multiplex PCR reads were re-called with MiXCR into one record per CDR3 protein. Seen here are under 150,000 distinct CDR3 sequences, approximately 71% observed once, and the top ten hold roughly 8.1%. Total RNA and DNA came together from approximately 20-30 mg of bulk tissue without cell sorting.

The receptor was isolated from a woman in her fifties or sixties with primary liver carcinoma and hepatitis B virus infection. The sequencing sample was made of tumor-adjacent normal liver tissue. This sequence joins TRBV11-2 and TRBJ1-1; D may be TRBD1 (5 bases). This CDR3 reads CASGPHQHGHLRFCAYEAFF. The CDR3 nucleotides are TGTGCCAGCGGCCCACATCAGCACGGACACCTTCGCTTTTGTGCCTATGAAGCTTTCTTT.